What follows are 19 T cell receptor beta chains derived from one specimen sequenced in a study of early T cells in non-severe SARS-CoV-2 infection. One entry per CDR3 protein results from TCRdb running MiXCR on the 5' RACE reads. The sample has about 59,000 distinct CDR3 sequences; around 12% are singletons. Material: whole blood. The receptors stem from an adult who was a healthcare worker with PCR-confirmed SARS-CoV-2 infection or an uninfected control (not recorded which).

The V call is TRBV4-3, the J call TRBJ1-6; D is ambiguous. The germline V gene has CDR1 LGHNA and CDR2 YSLEER. There are 14 residues in the CDR3. V was trimmed by 0 bases and J by 6 bases, leaving 6 bases between them. CDR3 protein: CASSQDWGNSPLHF. As DNA, the CDR3 is TGCGCCAGCAGCCAAGATTGGGGTAATTCACCCCTCCACTTT.

Details on this clonotype: The junction differs from germline at one of its ends, possibly a read error. V and J are TRBV30 and TRBJ1-4; weak D call: TRBD1 (5 bases). Per the germline V gene, CDR1 is GTSNPN and CDR2 is SVGIG (reference sequence). The CDR3 is made up of 13 amino acids. CDR3 in DNA: TGTGCCTGGGGGACTTACTCAAATGGAAAACTGTTTTTT. Translated: CAWGTYSNGKLFF.

The CDR3 loop reads CSGTFTGWPLAKNIQYF. In DNA form, the CDR3 reads TGCAGCGGGACATTTACCGGGTGGCCGCTAGCCAAAAACATTCAGTACTTC. This sequence joins TRBV29-1 and TRBJ2-4; TRBD1 is a possible D gene (5 bases). Germline V lookup: CDR1 SQVTM, CDR2 ANQGSEA. With 7 bases removed from V and 0 bases from J, the gap between germline ends came to 22 bases. This CDR3 is 17 amino acids long.

This clonotype was recorded at least ten times. The J gene is TRBJ2-6, the V gene TRBV4-3; TRBD2 might be the D (5 bases). CDR1 and CDR2 from the germline V gene are LGHNA and YSLEER. Trimming removed 0 bases from V and 4 bases from J, with 10 bases in between. The CDR3 is 16 residues long. The CDR3 bases are TGCGCCAGCAGCCAAGATCGCTCGGGGGGGGCCAACGTCCTGACTTTC. Its translation: CASSQDRSGGANVLTF.

V and J are TRBV11-2 and TRBJ2-7; 8 positions match TRBD2. Germline CDR1 and CDR2: SGHAT and FQNNGV. After removal of 6 bases from V and 4 bases from J, the junction contained 5 bases not matched to a gene. This CDR3 contains 13 residues. The CDR3 DNA reads as TGTGCCAGCAGTTCCAGCGGGGGTTACGAGCAGTACTTC. Residues: CASSSSGGYEQYF. Supplemented by reference TRBV11-2 and TRBJ2-7, the full variable domain reads EAGVAQSPRYKIIEKRQSVAFWCNPISGHATLYWYQQILGQGPKLLIQFQNNGVVDDSQLPKDRFSAERLKGVDSTLKIQPAKLEDSAVYLCASSSSGGYEQYFGPGTRLTVT.

This clonotype was found a few times. This chain's CDR3 is CSAGTSGAQETQYF. The CDR3 nucleotides are TGCAGTGCGGGGACTAGCGGGGCCCAAGAGACCCAGTACTTC. V is TRBV20-1 and J is TRBJ2-5, with TRBD2 identical over 13 bases. The CDR3 totals 14 residues. Germline V gives CDR1 DFQATT, CDR2 SNEGSKA (reference sequence). The trim removed 6 bases at V and 1 base at J, leaving 2 bases unmatched.

This clonotype has a count of ten or more. The CDR3 DNA sequence: TGCGCCAGCCGGACAGGGGGTGCCTACGCGTCCTACGAGCAGTACTTC. Translating gives CASRTGGAYASYEQYF. The J gene is TRBJ2-7, the V gene TRBV5-1; TRBD1 matches at 10 bases. The ends lost 7 bases at V and 1 base at J; junction bases unmatched: 11. Germline CDR1 reads SGHRS; CDR2 reads YFSETQ. The CDR3 contains 16 residues.

This clonotype was seen many times. The chain carries TRBV7-2 and TRBJ1-4, with D possibly being TRBD1 (5 bases). Germline CDR1 and CDR2: SGHTA and FQGNSA. V gave up 2 bases and J gave up 2 bases, with 9 bases separating them. CDR3 length: 15 amino acids. The CDR3 loop is CASSLSRQTNEKLFF. For the CDR3, the DNA is TGTGCCAGCAGCTTATCGCGACAGACTAATGAAAAACTGTTTTTT.

This clonotype was observed a few times. This chain uses TRBV7-9 with TRBJ1-5; D is possibly TRBD1 (6 bases). The germline V gene encodes CDR1 SEHNR and CDR2 FQNEAQ (reference sequence). Trimming removed 1 base from V and 2 bases from J, with 6 bases in between. The CDR3 spans 14 residues. In nucleotides, the CDR3 is TGTGCCAGCAGCTTAGGACAGGGCAATCAGCCCCAGCATTTT. This translates into CASSLGQGNQPQHF.

There are many counts of this clonotype. The genes are TRBV18 and TRBJ1-6; D not resolved. The CDR3 has 14 amino acids. The germline V gene has CDR1 KGHSH and CDR2 LQKENI. Trimming cost V 3 bases and J 7 bases, with 10 bases left between them. The CDR3 here is CASSPGLENSPLHF. CDR3 DNA: TGTGCCAGCTCACCCGGACTCGAAAATTCACCCCTCCACTTT.

This clonotype has only a few counts. In DNA form, the CDR3 reads TGCGCCAGCGCGCGCCCTGACAGTAGCACAGATACGCAGTATTTT. It translates to CASARPDSSTDTQYF. The chain has TRBV5-1 and TRBJ2-3; D is possibly TRBD1 (5 bases). Trimming cost V 7 bases and J 0 bases, with 15 bases left between them. Germline V CDR1 and CDR2: SGHRS, YFSETQ. This CDR3 spans 15 amino acids.

This clonotype was detected ten times or more. The rearrangement links TRBV12-3 or TRBV12-4 to TRBJ1-2, with D unclear. This CDR3 comprises 12 residues. Trimming pared 5 bases from V and 6 bases from J, leaving 10 bases between. The DNA of the CDR3 is TGTGCCAGCAGTCAAAGATACGATGGCTACACCTTC. Its translation: CASSQRYDGYTF.

At least ten counts were recorded for this clonotype. The chain joins TRBV2 to TRBJ2-1; D call uncertain. The CDR3 loop spans 11 amino acids. V lost 8 bases and J 5 bases, leaving 7 bases between the germline ends. CDR1 and CDR2 from the germline V gene are SNHLY and FYNNEI. As DNA, the CDR3 is TGTGCCAGCCTAACCAACAATGAGCAGTTCTTC. Translating gives CASLTNNEQFF.

This clonotype was detected ten times or more. The CDR3 sequence is CASSYSTAIGTGLQHEQFF. The CDR3 bases are TGTGCCAGCAGTTACTCAACTGCCATAGGGACAGGGTTGCAGCATGAGCAGTTCTTC. J is TRBJ2-1 and V is TRBV6-5; 9 bases map to TRBD1. The CDR3 extends over 19 amino acids. V lost 0 bases and J lost 8; bases outside the gene matches: 17. Germline V lookup: CDR1 MNHEY, CDR2 SVGAGI.

This clonotype was found many times. The chain couples TRBV6-1 to TRBJ2-7, with D unclear. The germline gives CDR1 MNHNS, CDR2 SASEGT. Trimming cost V 1 base and J 2 bases, with 9 bases left between them. There are 14 residues in the CDR3. The CDR3 DNA reads as TGTGCCAGCAGTGAAGGAAGGGTCCCCTACGAGCAGTACTTC. Its translation is CASSEGRVPYEQYF.

This clonotype was observed a handful of times. V gene TRBV5-1 combines with J gene TRBJ1-2; D ambiguous. CDR1 and CDR2 (germline): SGHRS, YFSETQ. V dropped 1 base and J dropped 4 bases, with 8 bases sitting between them. This CDR3 has 13 residues. The CDR3 sequence: CASSLSRTYGYTF. CDR3 DNA: TGCGCCAGCAGCTTGAGCCGAACCTATGGCTACACCTTC.

The chain joins TRBV6-6 to TRBJ1-2; TRBD1 agrees at 10 bases. The ends lost 6 bases at V and 4 bases at J; junction bases unmatched: 11. The CDR3 totals 16 residues. Germline V CDR1 and CDR2: MNHNY, SVGAGI (reference sequence). CDR3 bases: TGTGCCAGCAGCTTGGGACAGGGGATTCTATTCTATGGCTACACCTTC. Its protein product is CASSLGQGILFYGYTF.

Only a few counts were recorded for this clonotype. The V and J genes are TRBV11-1 and TRBJ1-1, with D unresolved. Trimming removed 1 base from V and 0 bases from J, with 9 bases in between. The CDR3 contains 15 residues. In germline, CDR1 is SGHAT, CDR2 FQDESV (reference sequence). As DNA, the CDR3 is TGTGCCAGCAGCTTAGTTTTACAGATGAACACTGAAGCTTTCTTT. This translates into CASSLVLQMNTEAFF.

This clonotype was counted at least ten times. The J gene is TRBJ1-2, the V gene TRBV19, with TRBD1 matching 7 bases. The CDR3 has 13 amino acids. The V segment lost 5 bases and the J segment 7 bases; nucleotides outside the gene matches: 7. Germline CDR1 LNHDA, CDR2 SQIVND (reference sequence). Here the CDR3 reads CASSPDRSGGYTF. In nucleotides, the CDR3 is TGTGCCAGTAGTCCGGACAGGTCCGGTGGCTACACCTTC.